This T cell receptor beta chain was captured in a study of cytomegalovirus exposure and HLA in healthy donors. The PCR contained 60 Vbeta and 13 Jbeta primers. The repertoire was sequenced with immunoSEQ multiplex PCR; TCRdb's copy has only in-frame clones and lacks some. This table lists approximately 58,000 clones. Donors showed nominal health when sampled, although they likely had unrecorded immune exposures. Trimming removed 4 bases from V and 5 bases from J; junction bases left unmatched: 11. CDR1 SGHDN and CDR2 FVKESK come from the germline V gene. The CDR3 runs to 15 residues. The chain recombines TRBV14 with TRBJ2-7; 7 positions match TRBD2. The sequenced sample was PBMCs. This sequence originates from a man aged 25-45 years in good health and CMV-seropositive. The CDR3: CASSRTGEGVHEQYF. In nucleotides, the CDR3 is TGTGCCAGCAGCCGCACTGGGGAGGGCGTACACGAGCAGTACTTC.